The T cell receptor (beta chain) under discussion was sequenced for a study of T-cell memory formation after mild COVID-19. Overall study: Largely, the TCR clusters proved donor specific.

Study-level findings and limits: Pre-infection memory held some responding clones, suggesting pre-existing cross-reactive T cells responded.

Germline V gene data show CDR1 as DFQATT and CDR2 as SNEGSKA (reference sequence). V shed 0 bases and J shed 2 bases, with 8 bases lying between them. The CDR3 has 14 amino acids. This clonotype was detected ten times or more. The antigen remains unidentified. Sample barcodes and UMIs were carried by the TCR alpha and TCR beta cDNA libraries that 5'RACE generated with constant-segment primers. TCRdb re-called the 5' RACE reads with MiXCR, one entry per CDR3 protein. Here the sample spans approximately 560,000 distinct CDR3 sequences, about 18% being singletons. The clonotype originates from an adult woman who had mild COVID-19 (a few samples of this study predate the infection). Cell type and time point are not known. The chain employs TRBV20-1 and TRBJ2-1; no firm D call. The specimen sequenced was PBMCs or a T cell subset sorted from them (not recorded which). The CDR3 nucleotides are TGCAGTGCTAGAGATTTGGCCGCCTACAATGAGCAGTTCTTC. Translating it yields CSARDLAAYNEQFF.